This T cell receptor beta chain was retrieved from a study of response to subunit inactivated influenza vaccine. Study-level results: Each seasonal flu vaccination may recruit only limited new T cells, authors suggested.

TCRdb fed the RT-PCR reads into MiXCR, producing one record per CDR3 protein. The table records 630,000 or so distinct CDR3 sequences, roughly 14% of them present only once. This clonotype occurred many times. Its specificity is unknown. Trimming removed 3 bases at V and 1 base at J, with 12 bases between. Germline V lookup: CDR1 MDHEN, CDR2 SYDVKM. The length of the CDR3 is 15 residues. This clonotype was sampled from a man between 50 and 59 years old who received an inactivated influenza vaccine. The sequences come from PBMCs from blood, collected roughly 12 days after vaccination. This chain uses TRBV28 with TRBJ1-1, with D unclear. The CDR3 DNA reads TGTGCCAGCAGTTTCGTGTCAAGCCCGAACACTGAAGCTTTCTTT. It codes for CASSFVSSPNTEAFF.